The clone carrying this TCR beta chain has a count of ten or more. No antigen is known for it. The sample is drawn from a study of neurological immune-mediated disorders. Trimming shortened V by 3 bases and J by 9 bases, and 15 bases separated the two germline ends. Per the germline V gene, CDR1 is PRHDT and CDR2 is FYEKMQ (reference sequence). The CDR3 has 14 amino acids. The making of cDNA relied on 5'RACE with 10-nucleotide random UMIs. TCRdb processed the 5' RACE reads anew with MiXCR; each CDR3 protein has one entry. In the table there are about 50,000 distinct CDR3 sequences, about 2% of which are singletons. Overall study results and limits: Association with the multiple sclerosis repertoire cluster was not found for any clinical or MRI feature. Expanded clones shared no identical CDR3 amino acid sequences across subjects, which suggested private TCR-beta repertoires in all groups.

Sequenced input: PBMCs. This chain uses TRBV13 with TRBJ2-1; D is tentatively TRBD1 or TRBD2 (6 bases each). This clonotype was sampled from a woman in her 40s with multiple sclerosis. CDR3 DNA: TGTGCCAGCAGCTTCACAAACGAGGGGGGTGAGCAGTTCTTC. Translating it yields CASSFTNEGGEQFF.